This TCR beta chain derives from a study of T-cell reconstitution after alpha-beta-depleted transplantation in children (dated by TCRdb to 2016 to 2018). About the investigation overall: Using TCR repertoire profiling, the study followed T-cell immune reconstitution in a quantitative way in children after TCRalphabeta/CD19-depleted allogeneic hematopoietic cell transplantation.

Library preparation used PCR. Sequencing took place on an Illumina HiSeq 2500. TCR libraries were prepared with molecular barcoding, using unique molecular identifiers to normalize TCRbeta repertoire quantification. Using fastp at Q25 and MiXCR, TCRdb reprocessed the public reads and kept productive beta chains. All rows with the same CDR3 protein become a single entry with the most common DNA and genes. The sample records some 520,000 distinct CDR3 sequences, approximately 32% of which are singletons. The ten largest clones capture roughly 2.5% of the sample. This clonotype was observed once. What antigen it recognizes has not been identified. Base qualities are missing; no much larger clone stands one base away. From its cysteine to its phenylalanine, the CDR3 spans 15 amino acids. Here the CDR3 DNA is all that survives: 45 bases in frame from base 1. Between the V and J ends, shortened by 5 bases and 4 bases respectively, the junction contains 17 bases. The germline V gene encodes CDR1 SGHVS and CDR2 FQNEAQ.

The source was PBMCs from the stem cell graft donor, collected from the stem cell graft. The rearrangement combines TRBV7-8 with TRBJ1-2; TRBD1 is a weak D gene call, 5 bases matching. This receptor was taken from a human donor who donated a stem cell graft to a child with aplastic anemia. CDR3 reads: CASSRPGRRTYGYTF. The nucleotide sequence is TGTGCCAGCAGCCGACCGGGACGCCGGACCTATGGCTACACCTTC.